The clone carrying this T cell receptor delta chain is large in the sample. The DNA is omitted, as the CDR3 cannot be located on it reliably, and the CDR3 follows TCRdb's listing. The data are from a study of gamma-delta chains in newborns, infants, children. Whole-study context: Innate gammadelta T cells reportedly expand polyclonally right after birth, driven by microbial exposure, per the title.

TCRdb re-called clones from the reads using CATT. The sample carries roughly 1,100 delta-chain clones, approximately 2.5% recorded once. The CDR3 spans 20 residues, counting both ends. Germline lookup yields CDR1 GEAIGNYY and CDR2 EKD. The TCR was taken from a child who was a newborn, infant or young child, either healthy, febrile or measles-vaccinated (not recorded which). The V call is TRDV2, the J call TRDJ1; TRDD3 is the table's D call, not checked against the DNA. Sequenced input: blood. The CDR3 region is CACDPLLPGATSVYTDKLIF.